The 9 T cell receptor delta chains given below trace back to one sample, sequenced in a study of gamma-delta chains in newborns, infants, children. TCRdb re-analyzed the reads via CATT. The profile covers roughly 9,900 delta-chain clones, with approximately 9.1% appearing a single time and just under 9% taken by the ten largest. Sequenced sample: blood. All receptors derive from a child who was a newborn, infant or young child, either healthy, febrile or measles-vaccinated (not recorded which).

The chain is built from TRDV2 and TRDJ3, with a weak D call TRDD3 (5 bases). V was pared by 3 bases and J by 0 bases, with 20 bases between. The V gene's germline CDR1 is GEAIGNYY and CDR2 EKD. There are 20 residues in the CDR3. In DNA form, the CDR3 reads TGTGCCTGTGACCCGATACTCGCTACGCAGAGCTCCTGGGACACCCGACAGATGTTTTTC. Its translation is CACDPILATQSSWDTRQMFF.

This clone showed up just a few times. In DNA, the CDR3 is TGTGCTCTTGGGGATCCCGCCGTCCTACGACTGGGGGACAGTTTCTTGTACACCGATAAACTCATCTTT. This translates into CALGDPAVLRLGDSFLYTDKLIF. The chain employs TRDV1 and TRDJ1; the match to TRDD3 covers 9 bases. The germline CDR1 and CDR2 sequences are TSWWSYY and QGS. Trimming cost V 3 bases and J 0 bases; bases outside gene matches: 26. This CDR3 region has 23 residues.

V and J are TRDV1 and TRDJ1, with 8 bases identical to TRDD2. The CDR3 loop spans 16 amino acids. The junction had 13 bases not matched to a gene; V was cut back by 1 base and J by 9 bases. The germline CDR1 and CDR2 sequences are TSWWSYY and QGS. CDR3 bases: TGTGCTCTTGGGGAACGTCCCCCTTCCTATTTTGACGAACTCATCTTT. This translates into CALGERPPSYFDELIF.

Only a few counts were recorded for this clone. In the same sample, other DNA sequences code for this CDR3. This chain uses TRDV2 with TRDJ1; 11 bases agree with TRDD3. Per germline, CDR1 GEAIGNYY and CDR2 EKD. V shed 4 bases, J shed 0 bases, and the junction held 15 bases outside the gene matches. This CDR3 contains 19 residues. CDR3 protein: CACEPLNWGIDTYTDKLIF. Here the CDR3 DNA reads TGTGCCTGTGAACCACTAAACTGGGGGATAGATACTTACACCGATAAACTCATCTTT.

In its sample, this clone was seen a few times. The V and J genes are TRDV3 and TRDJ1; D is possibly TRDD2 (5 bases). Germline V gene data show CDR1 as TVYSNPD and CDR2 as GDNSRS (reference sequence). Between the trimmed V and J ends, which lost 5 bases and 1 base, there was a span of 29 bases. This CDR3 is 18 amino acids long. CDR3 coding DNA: TGTGCCGTTTCCTCCCATGGTCGGTGTGTGATTGGCACCGATAAACTCATCTTT. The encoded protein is CAVSSHGRCVIGTDKLIF.

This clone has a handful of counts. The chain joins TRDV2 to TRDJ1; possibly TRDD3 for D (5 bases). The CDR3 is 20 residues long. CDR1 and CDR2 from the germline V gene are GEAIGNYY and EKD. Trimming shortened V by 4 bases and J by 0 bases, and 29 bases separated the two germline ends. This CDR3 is CACDPVGQGGRPPYTDKLIF. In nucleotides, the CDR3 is TGTGCCTGTGATCCCGTGGGGCAAGGGGGCCGACCTCCGTACACCGATAAACTCATCTTT.

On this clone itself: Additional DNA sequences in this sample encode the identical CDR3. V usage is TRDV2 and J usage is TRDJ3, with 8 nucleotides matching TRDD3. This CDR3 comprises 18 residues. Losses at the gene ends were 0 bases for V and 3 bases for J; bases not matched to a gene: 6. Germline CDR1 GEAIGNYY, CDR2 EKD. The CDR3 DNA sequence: TGTGCCTGTGACACCGTAGGGATACGGGACTGGGACACCCGACAGATGTTTTTC. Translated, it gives CACDTVGIRDWDTRQMFF.

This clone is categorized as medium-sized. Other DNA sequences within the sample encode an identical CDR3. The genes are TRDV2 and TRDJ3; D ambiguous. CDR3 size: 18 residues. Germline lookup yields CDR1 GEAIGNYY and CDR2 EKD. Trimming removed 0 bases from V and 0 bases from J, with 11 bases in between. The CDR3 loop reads CACDTGGASSWDTRQMFF. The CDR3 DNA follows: TGTGCCTGTGACACCGGAGGGGCCAGCTCCTGGGACACCCGACAGATGTTTTTC.

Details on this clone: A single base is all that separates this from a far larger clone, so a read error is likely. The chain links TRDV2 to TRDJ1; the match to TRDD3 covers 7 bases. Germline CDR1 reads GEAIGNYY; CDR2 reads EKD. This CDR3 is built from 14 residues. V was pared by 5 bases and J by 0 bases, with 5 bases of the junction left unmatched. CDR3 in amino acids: CACVRWGNTDKLIF. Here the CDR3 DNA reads TGTGCCTGTGTCCGGTGGGGGAACACCGATAAACTCATCTTT.